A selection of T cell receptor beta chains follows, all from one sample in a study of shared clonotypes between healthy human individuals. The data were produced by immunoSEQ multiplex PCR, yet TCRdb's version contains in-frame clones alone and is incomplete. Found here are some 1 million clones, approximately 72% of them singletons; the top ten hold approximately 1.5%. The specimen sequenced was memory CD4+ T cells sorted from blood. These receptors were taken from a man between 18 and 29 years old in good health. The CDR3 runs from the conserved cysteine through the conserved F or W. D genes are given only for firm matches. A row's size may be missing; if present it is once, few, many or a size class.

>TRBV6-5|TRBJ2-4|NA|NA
TGTGCCAGCAGTACCCCCCGGGGCGACATTCAGTACTTC
CASSTPRGDIQYF
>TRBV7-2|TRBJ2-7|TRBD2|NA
TGTGCCAGCAGCTTAGGGAGCGGGAGTAGAGAGCAGTACTTC
CASSLGSGSREQYF
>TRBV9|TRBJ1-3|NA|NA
TGTGCCAGCAGCGCGGACAGCGGAAACACCATATATTTT
CASSADSGNTIYF
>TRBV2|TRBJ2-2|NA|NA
TGTGCCAGCAGTGAAGCGAGCGGCCTCGGGGAGCTGTTTTTT
CASSEASGLGELFF
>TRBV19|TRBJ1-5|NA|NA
TGTGCCAGTACCCTAAGGGGGGAATCTCAGCCCCAGCATTTT
CASTLRGESQPQHF
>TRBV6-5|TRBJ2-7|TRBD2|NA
TGTGCCAGCAACAAGCGGGGACCCTACGAGCAGTACTTC
CASNKRGPYEQYF
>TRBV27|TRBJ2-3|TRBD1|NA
TGTGCCAGCAGTTCAATCCGGACAGGGAGCACAGATACGCAGTATTTT
CASSSIRTGSTDTQYF
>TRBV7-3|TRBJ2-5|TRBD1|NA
TGTGCCAGCAGCCGAGGACAGGCAGAGACCCAGTACTTC
CASSRGQAETQYF
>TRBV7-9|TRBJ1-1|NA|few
TGTGCCAGCAGCCAAGGGGGAGCCCGCACTGAAGCTTTCTTT
CASSQGGARTEAFF
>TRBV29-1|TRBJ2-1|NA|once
TGCAGCGTTATGACAGACTCTAATGAGCAGTTCTTC
CSVMTDSNEQFF
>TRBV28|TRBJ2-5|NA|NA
TGTGCCAGCAGTTTTTTTGAGGGGCAAGAGACCCAGTACTTC
CASSFFEGQETQYF
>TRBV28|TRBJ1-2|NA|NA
TGTGCCAGCAGTCCTGCCTTCTATGGCTACACCTTC
CASSPAFYGYTF
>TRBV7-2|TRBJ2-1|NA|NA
TGTGCCAGCAGCTCCTCCGGGACATATCAGACAAATGAGCAGTTCTTC
CASSSSGTYQTNEQFF
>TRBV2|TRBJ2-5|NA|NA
TGTGCCAGCAGTGAAAGAGTGAAGGGATTGTACCAAGAGACCCAGTACTTC
CASSERVKGLYQETQYF
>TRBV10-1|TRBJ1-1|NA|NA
TGCGCCAGCAGTAAGGGCACTGAAGCTTTCTTT
CASSKGTEAFF
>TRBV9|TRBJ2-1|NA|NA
TGTGCCAGCAGCGTAGTGACGGCACCCCCCCCTGAGCAGTTCTTC
CASSVVTAPPPEQFF
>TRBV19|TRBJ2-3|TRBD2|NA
TGTGCCAGTAGTACACGACTAGCGGGTAGCACAGATACGCAGTATTTT
CASSTRLAGSTDTQYF